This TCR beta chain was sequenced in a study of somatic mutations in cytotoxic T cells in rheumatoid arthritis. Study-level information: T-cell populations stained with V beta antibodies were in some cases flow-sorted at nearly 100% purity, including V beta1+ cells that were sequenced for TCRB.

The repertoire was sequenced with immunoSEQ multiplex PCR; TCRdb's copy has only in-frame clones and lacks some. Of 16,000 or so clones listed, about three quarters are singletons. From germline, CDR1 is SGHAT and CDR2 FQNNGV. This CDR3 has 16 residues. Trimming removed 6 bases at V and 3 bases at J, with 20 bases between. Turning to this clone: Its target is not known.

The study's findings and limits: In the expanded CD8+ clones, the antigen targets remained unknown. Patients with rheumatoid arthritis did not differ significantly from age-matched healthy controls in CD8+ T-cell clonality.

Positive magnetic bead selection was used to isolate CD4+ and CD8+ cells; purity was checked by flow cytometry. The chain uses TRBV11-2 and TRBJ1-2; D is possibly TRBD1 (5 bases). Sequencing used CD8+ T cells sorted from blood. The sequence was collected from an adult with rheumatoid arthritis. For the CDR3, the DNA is TGTGCCAGCAGACAACCGGGACGGAAAATTGACTATGGCTACACCTTC. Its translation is CASRQPGRKIDYGYTF.